These T cell receptor beta chains were read from a single sample in a study of cytotoxic CD8 clonotypes in ibrutinib-treated CLL. The protocol was immunoSEQ multiplex PCR, while the TCRdb copy is restricted to in-frame clones and leaves out a portion. The table shows some 170,000 clones, with about 88% occurring only once. The sequencing here drew on PBMCs, taken at disease progression, from a patient treated with ibrutinib. Receptors were obtained from a human donor with chronic lymphocytic leukemia. Both conserved end residues are part of each CDR3. Each record gives: clone size, V gene, J gene, CDR3 protein. Where a row states a size, it is once, few, many or the class of an expanded clone; other rows omit it.

-	TRBV11-2	TRBJ2-1	CASSSGRETHNEQFF
once	TRBV11-3	TRBJ2-3	CASSDYDRVESDTQYF
-	TRBV9	TRBJ1-2	CASSVVSGSSYGYTF
once	TRBV5-6	TRBJ2-5	CASSLGGTSGDEETQYF
-	TRBV19	TRBJ1-5	CASSILTGNQPQHF
-	TRBV7-8	TRBJ2-3	CASSSSGHTDTQYF
-	TRBV5-4	TRBJ1-2	CASSLDRKTYGYTF
-	TRBV7-3	TRBJ2-1	CASSLILAGVVGEQFF
-	TRBV5-1	TRBJ2-1	CASSLAGVGINEQFF
few	TRBV30	TRBJ1-2	CACTARTGKVSNYGYTF
-	TRBV21-1	TRBJ2-5	CASSKVVPRQTQYF
once	TRBV7-8	TRBJ2-2	CASSLLAGVSTGELFF
once	TRBV7-3	TRBJ2-1	CASSFLQRGEQFF
-	TRBV18	TRBJ2-7	CASSPWWFGASYEQYF
few	TRBV2	TRBJ2-2	CASSPRGRGGELFF
-	TRBV19	TRBJ2-1	CASSMTSGSFGFF
-	TRBV11-2	TRBJ2-2	CASSPGATLTGELFF
-	TRBV28	TRBJ2-1	CASTTIAGAGYNEQFF
-	TRBV10-3	TRBJ1-4	CATSTSTGSEKLFF
-	TRBV19	TRBJ1-2	CASSIVGGGDPGYTF
few	TRBV27	TRBJ2-5	CASRDLAGGVYQETQYF
-	TRBV6-1	TRBJ2-1	CASTGTSVYNEQFF
-	TRBV19	TRBJ2-7	CASSIPGGGYEQYF
-	TRBV27	TRBJ1-1	CASSGTVNTEAFF
once	TRBV4-2	TRBJ1-5	CASSHPPSGNQPQHF
-	TRBV15	TRBJ2-1	CATSSGSAYNEQFF
-	TRBV18	TRBJ2-5	CASSPQGLSETQYF
-	TRBV10-3	TRBJ1-1	CAISVAPFDTEAFF
few	TRBV9	TRBJ1-5	CASSGDPGNQPQHF
-	TRBV5-1	TRBJ1-2	CASSSRENYGYTF
-	TRBV4-3	TRBJ2-7	CASSHHLPRSSGRSYSYEQYF
-	TRBV9	TRBJ2-3	CASSFGTATDTQYF
-	TRBV19	TRBJ1-2	CASIGIDRDYGYTF
-	TRBV30	TRBJ2-6	CAWSSGANVLTF
-	TRBV11-1	TRBJ2-2	CASKGLAETGELFF
-	TRBV6-1	TRBJ2-3	CASSEARSRTDTQYF
once	TRBV27	TRBJ2-7	CASSFHSSYEQYF
-	TRBV6-6	TRBJ1-5	CASTLTAGANQPQHF
-	TRBV5-1	TRBJ1-2	CASSADNYGYTF
-	TRBV29-1	TRBJ2-7	CSAAGQTYSYEQYF
-	TRBV7-9	TRBJ2-1	CATYTGRRNEQFF
-	TRBV28	TRBJ2-7	CASERMGEQYF
-	TRBV14	TRBJ2-2	CASSLPGLAGDVGELFF
-	TRBV30	TRBJ1-2	CAEDSLGGNYGYTF
-	TRBV7-6	TRBJ1-3	CASSYPGVAGNTIYF